This entry describes one T cell receptor (beta chain). Its binding antigen is unknown. Within one base of it there is no much larger clone, and no base qualities were kept. This sample is drawn from a study of blood T cells in healthy people across ages (dated by TCRdb to between 2014 and 2016). Context from the whole study: In model experiments, template switching captured roughly one uniquely barcoded TCR beta cDNA molecule for every two T cells. To track age-related changes in TCR beta repertoire diversity, the study relied on deep sequencing normalized with unique cDNA molecular identifiers. Donors of different ages were randomly distributed across sequencing lanes to avoid experimental bias. The study analyzed two additional independent replicas of 1 million unique cDNA reads from the same blood draw for two donors, one aged 18 to 30 and one aged 80 or older. The donors were split into four age groups: young (average 16 years), middle-aged (over 35), aged (over 55) and long-lived (approximately 80).

Findings and caveats that apply to the study as a whole: As age increased, observed TCR beta diversity per million T cells dropped in a roughly linear way, and a significant reduction was already evident by age 40. Total diversity estimates from one million sequenced T cells were considered lower bounds and underestimates. Compared with the aged group, the long-lived group had more naive CD4+ T cells, fewer expanded clones and increased TCR diversity, a pattern suggesting age selection. Because the CMV infection status of the donors was unknown, age-related changes in expanded clonotypes may potentially have been confounded. Because profiling used bulk unsorted PBMCs, naive and antigen-experienced compartments could not be compared conclusively. There was a strong correlation between observed TCR beta diversity and the percentage of naive T cells measured by flow cytometry.

The 39 donors, aged about 6 to 90 years, were systemically healthy Caucasian individuals from Russia. Around 10 milliliters of peripheral blood were collected from each donor into EDTA-treated Vacutainer tubes. Ficoll-Paque density-gradient centrifugation was used to isolate PBMCs, with at least 7 million per sample. Trizol reagent was used to extract total RNA from PBMCs, with at least 5.5 micrograms per sample. The percentages of naive CD45RAhigh/CD27high T cells were determined by flow cytometry on a PBMC aliquot from every donor. Library method: 5' RACE. Sequencing relied on an Illumina HiSeq 2500. The second PCR ran for roughly 6 to 11 cycles and used a J-beta primer mix along with a sample-barcoded 5' primer. Each TCR beta cDNA molecule received a unique molecular identifier from a template-switch 5' adaptor carrying 12 random nucleotides. Each sample yielded at least 3 million CDR3-containing paired-end reads. First-strand cDNA synthesis was performed from all RNA using the Mint cDNA synthesis kit, with priming by a TRBC-specific oligonucleotide. Following uracil-DNA glycosylase treatment, a first 18-cycle PCR with universal primers M1SS and BC2_uni_R was performed on all cDNA. Concerning the study's data processing: Normalization of each sample was performed by random selection of 1 million high-quality reads, each carrying a distinct molecular identifier. Reads sharing molecular identifiers were discarded rather than binned into consensus sequences. MiTCR, run with a Q25 quality threshold and the strictest error-elimination algorithm, handled CDR3 identification, clonotype clustering and error correction. A nonparametric unseen species model with Euler transformation was used to estimate lower-bound total TCR beta diversity. Starting from the raw public reads, TCRdb applied fastp trimming at Q25, assembled clones with MiXCR and retained in-frame beta chains. One record per CDR3 amino acid sequence lists the most common genes and DNA. The authors' filters were not applied to this entry. In this sample the table shows fewer than 1 million distinct CDR3 sequences, roughly 44% of which occur a single time. The top ten clones comprise approximately 19% of the sample.

The germline V gene sets CDR1 to SNHLY and CDR2 to FYNNEI. V is reduced by 5 bases and J by 0 bases, leaving a spacing of 11 bases between them. The CDR3 contains 14 residues, cysteine and phenylalanine counted. Of the read, only the CDR3 DNA is kept; its 42 bases are in frame from base 1. Sequencing was done on a sample of blood. Rearrangement joined TRBV2 to TRBJ2-7; the D gene lacks a confident call. This receptor was identified in a man aged 60-69 years in good health. The DNA is TGTGCCAGCAGTCCCTTTACATCCTCCTACGAGCAGTACTTC. Translated, this is CASSPFTSSYEQYF.